The 8 T cell receptor beta chains reported below all come from one sample, sequenced in a study of monozygotic twins with cystic fibrosis. Using immunoSEQ multiplex PCR, the repertoire was profiled, and TCRdb retains in-frame clones only, with some absent. This table holds some 32,000 clones, 92% found once. Sequenced: blood. Receptor source: a girl aged 2-10 years with cystic fibrosis.

The chain couples TRBV19 to TRBJ1-5, with D tentatively TRBD1 (5 bases). The V and J ends lost 7 bases and 7 bases respectively, with 23 bases between them. The CDR3 totals 16 residues. The germline V gene encodes CDR1 LNHDA and CDR2 SQIVND (reference sequence). The CDR3 loop is CASTLVSVRGWQPQHF. CDR3 nucleotides: TGTGCCAGTACCCTTGTGAGCGTTCGGGGGTGGCAGCCCCAGCATTTT.

The rearrangement links TRBV29-1 to TRBJ2-1; TRBD2 matches 8 bases. Unmatched junction bases numbered 4, after V lost 3 bases and J lost 9 bases. This CDR3 is 12 amino acids long. Germline-derived CDR1 and CDR2 are SQVTM and ANQGSEA. CDR3 sequence: CSVDSGIIEQFF. CDR3 bases: TGCAGCGTTGATAGCGGGATTATTGAGCAGTTCTTC.

This clone has just a few counts. V and J are TRBV7-3 and TRBJ1-3; no reliable D call. This CDR3 has 14 amino acids. Germline CDR1 SGHTA, CDR2 FQGTGA. V was trimmed by 2 bases and J by 8 bases, leaving 13 bases between them. The CDR3 here is CASSLSGLPDTIYF. The DNA of the CDR3 is TGTGCCAGCAGCTTATCTGGGCTTCCGGACACCATATATTTT.

This sequence joins TRBV11-2 and TRBJ2-1; D not certain. CDR3 size: 16 residues. The V gene lost 5 bases and the J gene lost 6 bases, with 20 bases spanning the gap. Germline loops: CDR1 SGHAT, CDR2 FQNNGV. CDR3 amino acids: CASSRGRGLNPNEQFF. DNA for the CDR3: TGTGCCAGCAGCCGAGGTCGCGGCCTTAACCCCAATGAGCAGTTCTTC. The full variable domain, in which reference TRBV11-2 and TRBJ2-1 provide the parts outside the CDR3, is EAGVAQSPRYKIIEKRQSVAFWCNPISGHATLYWYQQILGQGPKLLIQFQNNGVVDDSQLPKDRFSAERLKGVDSTLKIQPAKLEDSAVYLCASSRGRGLNPNEQFFGPGTRLTVL.

J is TRBJ2-1 and V is TRBV5-1; D remains unclear. CDR3 size: 11 residues. Looked up from germline, CDR1 is SGHRS and CDR2 is YFSETQ. The V end was cut by 0 bases, the J end by 5 bases, with 0 bases between. CDR3 DNA: TGCGCCAGCAGCTTGGACAATGAGCAGTTCTTC. It specifies CASSLDNEQFF.

V and J are TRBV23-1 and TRBJ1-1; D possibly corresponds to TRBD1 (5 bases). TRBV23-1 is reported as an ORF; its role is uncertain. Trimming removed 2 bases at V and 5 bases at J, with 21 bases between. The CDR3 is made up of 17 amino acids. Here the CDR3 reads CASSQMGETSKMTEAFF. CDR3 nucleotides: TGCGCCAGCAGTCAAATGGGGGAGACTTCGAAGATGACTGAAGCTTTCTTT.

This chain joins TRBV2 and TRBJ1-4; D is unresolved. The germline V gene encodes CDR1 SNHLY and CDR2 FYNNEI. V was pared by 2 bases and J by 0 bases, with 13 bases between. The CDR3 spans 17 residues. The DNA for the CDR3 is TGTGCCAGCAGTGAAATCCACATGGCAACAACTAATGAAAAACTGTTTTTT. This translates into CASSEIHMATTNEKLFF.

The chain combines TRBV6-5 with TRBJ1-2, with D possibly matching TRBD1 (6 bases). The germline V gene encodes CDR1 MNHEY and CDR2 SVGAGI. V was shortened by 2 bases and J by 4 bases, with 14 bases between the two germline ends. The CDR3 extends over 15 amino acids. The CDR3 sequence is CASSYAGATGYGYTF. The CDR3 nucleotides read TGTGCCAGCAGTTACGCTGGGGCGACAGGCTATGGCTACACCTTC.